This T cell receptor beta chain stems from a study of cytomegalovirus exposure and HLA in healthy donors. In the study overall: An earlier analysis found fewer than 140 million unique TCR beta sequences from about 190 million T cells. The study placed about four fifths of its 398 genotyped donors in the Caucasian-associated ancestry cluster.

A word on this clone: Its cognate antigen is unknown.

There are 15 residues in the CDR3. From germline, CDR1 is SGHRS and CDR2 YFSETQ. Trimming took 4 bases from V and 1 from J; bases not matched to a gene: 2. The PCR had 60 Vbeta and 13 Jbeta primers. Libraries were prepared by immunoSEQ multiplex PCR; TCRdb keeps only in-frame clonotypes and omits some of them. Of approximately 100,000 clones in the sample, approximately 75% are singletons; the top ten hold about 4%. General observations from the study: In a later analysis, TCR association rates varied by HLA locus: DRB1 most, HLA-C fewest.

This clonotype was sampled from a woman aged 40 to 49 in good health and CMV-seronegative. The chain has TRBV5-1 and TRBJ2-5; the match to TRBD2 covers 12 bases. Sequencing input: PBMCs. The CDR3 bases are TGCGCCAGCAGCCCGGGACTAGCGGGCCAAGAGACCCAGTACTTC. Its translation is CASSPGLAGQETQYF. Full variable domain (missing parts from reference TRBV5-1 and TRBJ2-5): KAGVTQTPRYLIKTRGQQVTLSCSPISGHRSVSWYQQTPGQGLQFLFEYFSETQRNKGNFPGRFSGRQFSNSRSEMNVSTLELGDSALYLCASSPGLAGQETQYFGPGTRLLVL.